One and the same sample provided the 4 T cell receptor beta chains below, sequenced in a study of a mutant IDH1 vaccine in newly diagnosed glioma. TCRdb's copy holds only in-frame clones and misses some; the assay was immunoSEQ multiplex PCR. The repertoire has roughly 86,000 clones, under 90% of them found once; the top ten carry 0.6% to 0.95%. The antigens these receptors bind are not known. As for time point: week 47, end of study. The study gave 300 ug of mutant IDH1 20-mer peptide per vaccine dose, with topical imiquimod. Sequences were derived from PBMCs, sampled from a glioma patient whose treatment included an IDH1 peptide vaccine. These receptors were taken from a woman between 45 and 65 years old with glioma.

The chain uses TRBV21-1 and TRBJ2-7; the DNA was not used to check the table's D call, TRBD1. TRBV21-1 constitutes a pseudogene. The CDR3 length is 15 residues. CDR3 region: CASSRGQGATYEQYF. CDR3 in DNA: TGTGCCAGCAGCAGAGGACAGGGGGCCACCTACGAGCAGTACTTC.

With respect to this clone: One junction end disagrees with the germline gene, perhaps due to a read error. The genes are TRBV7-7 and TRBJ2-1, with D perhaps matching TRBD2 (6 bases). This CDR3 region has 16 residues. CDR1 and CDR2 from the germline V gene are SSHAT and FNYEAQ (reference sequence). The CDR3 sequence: CASSLADTPSYNEQFF. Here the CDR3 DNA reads TGTGCTAGCAGCTTAGCGGACACTCCTTCCTACAATGAGCAGTTCTTC.

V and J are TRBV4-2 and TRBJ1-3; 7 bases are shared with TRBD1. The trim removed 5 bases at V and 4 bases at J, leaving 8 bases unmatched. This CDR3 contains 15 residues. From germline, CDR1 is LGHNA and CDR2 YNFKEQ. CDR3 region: CASSEQTGRGNTIYF. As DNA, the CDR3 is TGTGCCAGCAGCGAACAGACAGGGCGAGGAAACACCATATATTTT.

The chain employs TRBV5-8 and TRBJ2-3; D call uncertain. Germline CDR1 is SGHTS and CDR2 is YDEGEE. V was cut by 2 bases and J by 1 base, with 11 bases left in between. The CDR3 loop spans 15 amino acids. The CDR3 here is CASSLRVPGTDTQYF. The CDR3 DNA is TGTGCCAGCAGCTTACGTGTTCCGGGCACAGATACGCAGTATTTT.